The 12 T cell receptor beta chains reported below all come from one sample, sequenced in a study of T cell repertoires in cytomegalovirus infection. From the reads, TCRdb called clonotypes with MiXCR, one entry per CDR3 protein. Here the sample spans some 940,000 distinct CDR3 sequences, roughly 30% being singletons. These receptors have no known antigen. The specimen was cultured CD8+ T cells from PBMCs, collected from culture after CMV antigen stimulation. The receptors shown here come from a human donor in good health (CMV status not recorded). Some clones in this sample may be carry-over from other donors' samples.

In this sample, this clonotype turned up many times. J is TRBJ1-1 and V is TRBV6-1; 8 positions match TRBD1. This CDR3 has 15 amino acids. Germline CDR1 MNHNS, CDR2 SASEGT. With V trimmed by 6 bases and J by 6 bases, 12 bases remained unmatched. CDR3 nucleotide sequence: TGTGCCAGCAGCCATCATCCCGACAGGGGACCTGAAGCTTTCTTT. Translated: CASSHHPDRGPEAFF.

The rearrangement joins TRBV6-4 to TRBJ2-1; 11 bases are a match to TRBD1. This CDR3 is built from 13 residues. Germline V gives CDR1 MRHNA, CDR2 SNTAGT. V gave up 4 bases and J gave up 10 bases; unmatched junction bases: 3. Here the CDR3 reads CASSAGQGVEQFF. In DNA, the CDR3 is TGTGCCAGCAGTGCGGGACAGGGGGTCGAGCAGTTCTTC.

This clonotype was observed a few times. The genes are TRBV6-6 and TRBJ2-3; no reliable D call. In germline, CDR1 is MNHNY, CDR2 SVGAGI (reference sequence). This CDR3 spans 10 amino acids. V dropped 5 bases and J dropped 12 bases, with 9 bases sitting between them. The CDR3 protein is CASSRTFQYF. For the CDR3, the DNA is TGTGCCAGCAGTCGCACCTTTCAGTATTTT.

In this sample, this clonotype turned up a few times. CDR3 sequence: CASSIDGSNQPQHF. The CDR3 DNA reads as TGTGCCAGCAGCATAGACGGTAGCAATCAGCCCCAGCATTTT. The V call is TRBV7-9, the J call TRBJ1-5, with no clear D. CDR3 length equals 14 residues. Germline-derived CDR1 and CDR2 are SEHNR and FQNEAQ (reference sequence). V gave up 5 bases and J gave up 0 bases, with 8 bases separating them.

This chain joins TRBV4-1 and TRBJ2-1; D gene uncertain. The ends were cut back, 3 bases at V and 9 bases at J, with 9 bases in the middle. The CDR3 totals 12 residues. Germline CDR1 reads MGHRA; CDR2 reads YSYEKL. The CDR3 DNA follows: TGCGCCAGCAGCCATGCTGGGCCTGAGCAGTTCTTC. This gives the protein CASSHAGPEQFF.

V and J are TRBV5-5 and TRBJ2-7; D perhaps matches TRBD1 (5 bases). Germline CDR1 and CDR2: SGHKS and YYEKEE (reference sequence). CDR3 size: 14 residues. V was clipped by 2 bases and J by 2 bases, with 11 bases between them. CDR3 in amino acids: CASSFRTCTYEQYV. DNA of the CDR3: TGTGCCAGCAGCTTCAGGACATGCACCTACGAGCAGTACGTC.

Comments on this clonotype: Being one base from a much bigger clone, this may be a read error. This chain uses TRBV7-2 with TRBJ1-4; TRBD1 might be the D (6 bases). There are 15 residues in the CDR3. Trimming stripped 5 bases from V and 7 bases from J, with 17 bases between. Germline V gene lookup returns CDR1 SGHTA and CDR2 FQGNSA. The CDR3 sequence is CASSPRGGEREKLFF. Here the CDR3 DNA reads TGTGCCAGCAGCCCACGAGGGGGGGAACGTGAAAAACTGTTTTTT.

This clonotype turned up a few times. The chain joins TRBV27 to TRBJ2-7, with TRBD1 as a possible D gene (7 bases). V was trimmed by 5 bases and J by 5 bases, leaving 16 bases between them. The CDR3 spans 14 residues. The germline V gene encodes CDR1 MNHEY and CDR2 SMNVEV (reference sequence). The CDR3 nucleotides are TGTGCCAGCAGTCCGTACAGGGGAGGAGACGAGCAGTACTTC. Translating it yields CASSPYRGGDEQYF.

The chain is built from TRBV7-9 and TRBJ1-1; no clear D. This CDR3 has 14 amino acids. The V gene's germline CDR1 is SEHNR and CDR2 FQNEAQ (reference sequence). Trimming pared 4 bases from V and 4 bases from J, leaving 13 bases between. DNA of the CDR3: TGTGCCAGCAGCTCCCCCACCCTGGCCACTGAAGCTTTCTTT. Translated: CASSSPTLATEAFF.

The V call is TRBV7-3, the J call TRBJ2-1; no clear D. The CDR3 totals 16 residues. Trimming cost V 4 bases and J 0 bases, with 13 bases left between them. In germline, CDR1 is SGHTA, CDR2 FQGTGA. This chain's CDR3 is CASSSQSDISYNEQFF. CDR3 DNA: TGTGCCAGCAGCTCCCAAAGCGATATCTCCTACAATGAGCAGTTCTTC.

This clonotype was recorded many times. This chain links TRBV7-6 with TRBJ2-2, with TRBD2 as a possible D gene (6 bases). The germline V gene has CDR1 SGHVS and CDR2 FNYEAQ. Trimming took 4 bases from V and 1 from J, leaving 16 bases between them. The CDR3 consists of 17 residues. The CDR3 DNA follows: TGTGCCAGCAGCTACCCCGATGGGGGGATGAACACCGGGGAGCTGTTTTTT. It yields the protein CASSYPDGGMNTGELFF.

The chain is built from TRBV5-1 and TRBJ1-1; TRBD1 might be the D (5 bases). Trimming stripped 0 bases from V and 3 bases from J, with 9 bases between. Germline V gene lookup returns CDR1 SGHRS and CDR2 YFSETQ. The CDR3 totals 14 residues. This chain's CDR3 is CASSLAFRDTEAFF. As DNA, the CDR3 is TGCGCCAGCAGCTTGGCCTTCAGGGACACTGAAGCTTTCTTT.